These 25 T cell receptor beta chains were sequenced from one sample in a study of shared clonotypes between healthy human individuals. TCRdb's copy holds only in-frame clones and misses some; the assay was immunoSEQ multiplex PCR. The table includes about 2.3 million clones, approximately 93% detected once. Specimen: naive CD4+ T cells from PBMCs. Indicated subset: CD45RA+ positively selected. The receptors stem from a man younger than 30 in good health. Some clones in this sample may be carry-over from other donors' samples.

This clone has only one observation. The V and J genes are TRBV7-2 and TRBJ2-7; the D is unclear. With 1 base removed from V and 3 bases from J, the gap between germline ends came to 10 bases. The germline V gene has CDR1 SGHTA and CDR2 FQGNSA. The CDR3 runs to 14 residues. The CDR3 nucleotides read TGTGCCAGCAGCTTAGGGCCGCAGGTCTACGAGCAGTACTTC. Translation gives CASSLGPQVYEQYF. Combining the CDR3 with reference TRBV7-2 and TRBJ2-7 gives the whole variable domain GAGVSQSPSNKVTEKGKDVELRCDPISGHTALYWYRQSLGQGLEFLIYFQGNSAPDKSGLPSDRFSAERTGGSVSTLTIQRTQQEDSAVYLCASSLGPQVYEQYFGPGTRLTVT.

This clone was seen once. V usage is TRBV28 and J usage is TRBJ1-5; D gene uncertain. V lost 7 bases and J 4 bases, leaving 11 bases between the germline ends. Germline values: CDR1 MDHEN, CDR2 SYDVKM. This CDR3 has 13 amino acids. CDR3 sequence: CASMAQINQPQHF. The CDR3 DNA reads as TGTGCCAGCATGGCACAGATTAATCAGCCCCAGCATTTT.

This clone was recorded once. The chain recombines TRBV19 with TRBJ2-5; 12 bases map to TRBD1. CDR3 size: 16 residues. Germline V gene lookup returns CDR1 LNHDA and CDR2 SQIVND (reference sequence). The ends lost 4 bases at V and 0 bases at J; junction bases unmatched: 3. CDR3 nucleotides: TGTGCCAGTAGTAGAGGGACAGGGGGCTACCAAGAGACCCAGTACTTC. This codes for CASSRGTGGYQETQYF.

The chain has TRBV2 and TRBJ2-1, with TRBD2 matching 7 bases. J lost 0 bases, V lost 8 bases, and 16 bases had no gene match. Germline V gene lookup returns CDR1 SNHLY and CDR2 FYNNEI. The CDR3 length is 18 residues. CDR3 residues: CASFGLAAILYSYNEQFF. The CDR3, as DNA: TGTGCCAGCTTCGGGCTAGCGGCCATTCTCTACTCCTACAATGAGCAGTTCTTC. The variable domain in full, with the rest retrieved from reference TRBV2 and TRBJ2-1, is EPEVTQTPSHQVTQMGQEVILRCVPISNHLYFYWYRQILGQKVEFLVSFYNNEISEKSEIFDDQFSVERPDGSNFTLKIRSTKLEDSAMYFCASFGLAAILYSYNEQFFGPGTRLTVL.

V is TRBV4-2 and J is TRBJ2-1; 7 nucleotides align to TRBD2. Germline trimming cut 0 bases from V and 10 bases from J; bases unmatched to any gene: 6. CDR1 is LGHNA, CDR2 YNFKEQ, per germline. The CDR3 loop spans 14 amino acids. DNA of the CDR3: TGTGCCAGCAGCCAAGATCGGAACGGGAGGGAGCAGTTCTTC. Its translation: CASSQDRNGREQFF.

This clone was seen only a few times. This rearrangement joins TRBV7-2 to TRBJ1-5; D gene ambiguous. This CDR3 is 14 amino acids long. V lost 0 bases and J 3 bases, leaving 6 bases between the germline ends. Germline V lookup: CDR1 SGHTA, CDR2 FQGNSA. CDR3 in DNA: TGTGCCAGCAGCTTAGCAGTAGACAATCAGCCCCAGCATTTT. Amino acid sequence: CASSLAVDNQPQHF.

CDR3 sequence reads: CASILSGYRYNEQFF. The CDR3 DNA reads TGTGCCAGCATACTTTCAGGGTATCGGTACAATGAGCAGTTCTTC. The chain combines TRBV7-8 with TRBJ2-1, with D tentatively TRBD1 (5 bases). The germline V gene has CDR1 SGHVS and CDR2 FQNEAQ. V lost 7 bases and J 4 bases, leaving 17 bases between the germline ends. The CDR3 totals 15 residues.

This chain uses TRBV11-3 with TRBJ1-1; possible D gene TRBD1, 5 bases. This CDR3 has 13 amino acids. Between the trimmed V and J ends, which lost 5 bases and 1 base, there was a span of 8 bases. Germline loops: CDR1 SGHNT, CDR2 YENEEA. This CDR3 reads CASSHGGNTEAFF. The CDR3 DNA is TGTGCCAGCAGCCATGGGGGGAACACTGAAGCTTTCTTT.

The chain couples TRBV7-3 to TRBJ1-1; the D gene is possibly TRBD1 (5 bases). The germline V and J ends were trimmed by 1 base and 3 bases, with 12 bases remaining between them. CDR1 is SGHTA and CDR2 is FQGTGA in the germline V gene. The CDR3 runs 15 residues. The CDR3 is CASSLMRGPDTEAFF. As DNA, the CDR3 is TGTGCCAGCAGCTTAATGAGGGGCCCTGACACTGAAGCTTTCTTT.

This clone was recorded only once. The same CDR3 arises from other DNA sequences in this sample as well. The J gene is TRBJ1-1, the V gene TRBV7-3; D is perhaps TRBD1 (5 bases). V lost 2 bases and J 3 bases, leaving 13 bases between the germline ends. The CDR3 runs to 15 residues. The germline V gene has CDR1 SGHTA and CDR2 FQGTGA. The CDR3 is CASSLLGGADTEAFF. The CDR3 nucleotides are TGTGCCAGCAGCTTACTCGGAGGGGCGGACACTGAAGCTTTCTTT.

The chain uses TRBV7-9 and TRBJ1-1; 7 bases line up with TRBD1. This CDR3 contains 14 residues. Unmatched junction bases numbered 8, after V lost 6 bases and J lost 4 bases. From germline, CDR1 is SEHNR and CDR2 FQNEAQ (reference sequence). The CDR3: CASSIQGVGTEAFF. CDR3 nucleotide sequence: TGTGCCAGCAGTATCCAGGGGGTAGGCACTGAAGCTTTCTTT.

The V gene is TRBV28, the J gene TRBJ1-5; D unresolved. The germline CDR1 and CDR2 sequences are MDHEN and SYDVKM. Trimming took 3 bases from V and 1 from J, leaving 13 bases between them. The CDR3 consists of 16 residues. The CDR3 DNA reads TGTGCCAGCAGTTTCGCGACCGCGCGGAGCAATCAGCCCCAGCATTTT. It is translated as CASSFATARSNQPQHF.

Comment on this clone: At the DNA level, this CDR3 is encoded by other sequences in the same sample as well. The CDR3 loop is CASSFSGQPQHF. CDR3 sequence (DNA): TGTGCCAGCAGTTTCTCCGGTCAGCCCCAGCATTTT. V usage is TRBV28 and J usage is TRBJ1-5, with D unclear. Trimming stripped 3 bases from V and 6 bases from J, with 6 bases between. In germline, CDR1 is MDHEN, CDR2 SYDVKM. The CDR3 length is 12 residues.

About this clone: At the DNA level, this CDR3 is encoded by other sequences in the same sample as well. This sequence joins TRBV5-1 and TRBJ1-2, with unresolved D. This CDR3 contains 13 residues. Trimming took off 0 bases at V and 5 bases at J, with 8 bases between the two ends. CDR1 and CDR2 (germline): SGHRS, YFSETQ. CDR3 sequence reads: CASSLGTGYGYTF. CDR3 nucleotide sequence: TGCGCCAGCAGCTTGGGGACGGGTTATGGCTACACCTTC.

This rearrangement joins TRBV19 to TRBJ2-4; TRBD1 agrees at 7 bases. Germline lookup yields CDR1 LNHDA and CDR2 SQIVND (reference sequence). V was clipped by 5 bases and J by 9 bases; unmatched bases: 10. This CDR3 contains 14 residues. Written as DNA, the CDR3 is TGTGCCAGTAGTGAGACAGGGCCTTTGGGCATTCAGTACTTC. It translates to CASSETGPLGIQYF.

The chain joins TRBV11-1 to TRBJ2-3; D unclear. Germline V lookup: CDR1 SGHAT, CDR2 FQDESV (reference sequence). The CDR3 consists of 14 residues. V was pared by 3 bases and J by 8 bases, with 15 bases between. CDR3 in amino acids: CASSFGRPWGTQYF. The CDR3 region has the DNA TGTGCCAGCAGCTTCGGCAGGCCGTGGGGTACGCAGTATTTT. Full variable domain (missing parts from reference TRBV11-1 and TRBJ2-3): EAEVAQSPRYKITEKSQAVAFWCDPISGHATLYWYRQILGQGPELLVQFQDESVVDDSQLPKDRFSAERLKGVDSTLKIQPAELGDSAMYLCASSFGRPWGTQYFGPGTRLTVL.

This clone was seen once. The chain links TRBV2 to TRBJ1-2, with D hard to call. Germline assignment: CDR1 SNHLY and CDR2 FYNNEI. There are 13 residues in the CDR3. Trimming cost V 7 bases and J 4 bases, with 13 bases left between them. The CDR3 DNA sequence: TGTGCCAGCACCGAAAGCCCGGCCTATGGCTACACCTTC. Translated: CASTESPAYGYTF.

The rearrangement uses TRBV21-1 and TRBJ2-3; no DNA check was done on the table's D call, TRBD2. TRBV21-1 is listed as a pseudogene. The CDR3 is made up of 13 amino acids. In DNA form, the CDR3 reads TGTGCCAGCAGCCTGCGGGGGGTTCGTACGCAGTATTTT. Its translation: CASSLRGVRTQYF.

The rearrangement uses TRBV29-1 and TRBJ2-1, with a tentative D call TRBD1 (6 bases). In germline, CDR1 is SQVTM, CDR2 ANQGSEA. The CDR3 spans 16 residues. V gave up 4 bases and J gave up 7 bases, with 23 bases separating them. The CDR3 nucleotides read TGCAGCGTTGTAGGGACGGCCAGGGGAAGGAGAAATGAGCAGTTCTTC. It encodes CSVVGTARGRRNEQFF.

The CDR3 protein is CASSEAGARGELFF. The CDR3 DNA is TGTGCCAGCAGTGAAGCAGGGGCTAGAGGGGAGCTGTTTTTT. The chain is built from TRBV6-1 and TRBJ2-2, with D possibly TRBD1 on 5 matching bases. The CDR3 is made up of 14 amino acids. Germline CDR1 MNHNS, CDR2 SASEGT. V was cut by 0 bases and J by 8 bases, with 10 bases left in between.

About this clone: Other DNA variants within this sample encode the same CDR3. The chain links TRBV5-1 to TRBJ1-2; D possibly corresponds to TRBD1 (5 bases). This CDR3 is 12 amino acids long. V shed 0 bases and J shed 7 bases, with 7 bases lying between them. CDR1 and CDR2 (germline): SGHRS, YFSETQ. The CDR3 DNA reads TGCGCCAGCAGCTTGGGGCAGGGTGGCTACACCTTC. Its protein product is CASSLGQGGYTF.

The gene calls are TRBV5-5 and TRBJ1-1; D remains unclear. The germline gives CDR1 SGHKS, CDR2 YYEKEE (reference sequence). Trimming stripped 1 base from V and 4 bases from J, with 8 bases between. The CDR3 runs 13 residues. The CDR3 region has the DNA TGTGCCAGCAGCTTGACGAGACCCACTGAAGCTTTCTTT. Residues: CASSLTRPTEAFF.

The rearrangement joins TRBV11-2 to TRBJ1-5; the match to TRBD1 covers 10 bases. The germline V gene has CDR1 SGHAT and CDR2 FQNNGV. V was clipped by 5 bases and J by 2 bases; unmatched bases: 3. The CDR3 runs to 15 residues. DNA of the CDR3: TGTGCCAGCAGCCTAGGACAGGGGGGCAATCAGCCCCAGCATTTT. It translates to CASSLGQGGNQPQHF.

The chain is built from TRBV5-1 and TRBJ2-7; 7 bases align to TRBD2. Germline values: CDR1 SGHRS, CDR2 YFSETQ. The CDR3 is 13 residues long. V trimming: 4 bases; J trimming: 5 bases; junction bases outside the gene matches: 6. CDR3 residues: CASSRDLADEQYF. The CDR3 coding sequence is TGCGCCAGCAGCAGGGACCTAGCGGACGAGCAGTACTTC.

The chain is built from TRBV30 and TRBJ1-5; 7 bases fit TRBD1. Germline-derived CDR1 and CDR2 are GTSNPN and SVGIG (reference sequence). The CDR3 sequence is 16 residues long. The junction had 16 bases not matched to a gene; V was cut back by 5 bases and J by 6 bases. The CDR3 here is CAWRQRGGRRVQPQHF. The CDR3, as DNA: TGTGCCTGGCGACAGAGAGGGGGCAGGAGGGTTCAGCCCCAGCATTTT.